A single sample is the source of the 14 T cell receptor beta chains below, sequenced in a study of naive CD8 T cells in extremely preterm neonates. Cord blood came from elective full-term cesareans at roughly 37-41 weeks without labor or membrane rupture. TCRdb's copy holds only in-frame clones and misses some; the assay was immunoSEQ multiplex PCR. The sample gives more than 4,500 clones, around 97% of which show up once; approximately 0.6% is in the top ten. The specimen sequenced was naive CD8+ T cells from cord blood. The receptors shown here come from a newborn in good health.

The V call is TRBV27, the J call TRBJ1-2; TRBD1 agrees at 8 bases. This CDR3 comprises 16 residues. From germline, CDR1 is MNHEY and CDR2 SMNVEV (reference sequence). V was pared by 6 bases and J by 4 bases, with 13 bases of the junction left unmatched. The CDR3 DNA is TGTGCCAGCAGCCCGGGACAGGCAATTGCAATCTATGGCTACACCTTC. It is translated as CASSPGQAIAIYGYTF.

The V gene is TRBV7-2, the J gene TRBJ2-7, with 9 bases matching TRBD2. The J segment lost 4 bases and the V segment lost 1 base, leaving 5 bases of the junction unmatched. This CDR3 has 15 residues. CDR1 and CDR2 from the germline V gene are SGHTA and FQGNSA. The CDR3 bases are TGTGCCAGCAGCTTAGTTCCCAGCGGGAGGTACGAGCAGTACTTC. Translation gives CASSLVPSGRYEQYF.

This clone was seen a handful of times. The chain recombines TRBV4-3 with TRBJ2-7; 12 bases are a match to TRBD2. This CDR3 spans 19 amino acids. CDR1 is LGHNA, CDR2 YSLEER, per germline. Trimming at V came to 0 bases and at J to 0 bases, leaving 9 bases not matched to a gene. The CDR3 nucleotides are TGCGCCAGCAGCCAAGATCTTGGACTAGCGGGGCGAAGCTCCTACGAGCAGTACTTC. It specifies CASSQDLGLAGRSSYEQYF.

The gene calls are TRBV5-5 and TRBJ2-3; D unclear. V dropped 4 bases and J dropped 4 bases, with 4 bases sitting between them. The germline V gene encodes CDR1 SGHKS and CDR2 YYEKEE (reference sequence). There are 11 residues in the CDR3. In DNA, the CDR3 is TGTGCCAGCAGCCGGGCAGATACGCAGTATTTT. This encodes CASSRADTQYF.

On this clone itself: One junction end disagrees with the germline gene, perhaps due to a read error. The chain carries TRBV7-9 and TRBJ1-4; TRBD1 matches at 8 bases. The CDR3 totals 15 residues. Germline-derived CDR1 and CDR2 are SEHNR and FQNEAQ (reference sequence). The CDR3 spells CASSLMDRENEKLLF. The CDR3 region has the DNA TGTGCCAGCAGTCTTATGGACAGGGAAAATGAAAAACTGCTTTTT.

This chain links TRBV9 with TRBJ2-7; 10 bases line up with TRBD2. V dropped 3 bases and J dropped 0; count of bases not matched to a gene: 3. The germline CDR1 and CDR2 sequences are SGDLS and YYNGEE. The CDR3 is made up of 15 amino acids. CDR3 region: CASSASSGSSYEQYF. The CDR3, as DNA: TGTGCCAGCAGCGCCTCTAGCGGGAGCTCCTACGAGCAGTACTTC.

V and J are TRBV4-1 and TRBJ2-3; 11 nucleotides align to TRBD2. CDR1 is MGHRA and CDR2 is YSYEKL in the germline V gene. V was clipped by 4 bases and J by 2 bases; unmatched bases: 2. This CDR3 has 15 amino acids. In DNA, the CDR3 is TGCGCCAGCAGCCCGGGACTAGCGGTCACAGATACGCAGTATTTT. Its protein is CASSPGLAVTDTQYF.

The rearrangement joins TRBV7-9 to TRBJ2-5; TRBD1 matches 7 bases. Germline lookup yields CDR1 SEHNR and CDR2 FQNEAQ (reference sequence). V shed 1 base and J 5 bases; nucleotides not matched to a gene: 10. The CDR3 runs 16 residues. DNA for the CDR3: TGTGCCAGCAGCTTAGTCGGACAGGTAGTTCGGGAGACCCAGTACTTC. Its translation is CASSLVGQVVRETQYF.

This rearrangement joins TRBV29-1 to TRBJ2-1; no firm D call. The length of the CDR3 is 11 residues. CDR1 SQVTM and CDR2 ANQGSEA come from the germline V gene. Trimming left V 5 bases short and J 2 bases short, with 4 bases between. The CDR3 DNA is TGCAGCGTTCCAGCCTACAATGAGCAGTTCTTC. Residues: CSVPAYNEQFF.

The chain is built from TRBV5-4 and TRBJ2-7; TRBD1 might be the D (6 bases). Germline CDR1 and CDR2: SGHNT and YYREEE (reference sequence). V lost 0 bases and J 3 bases, leaving 19 bases between the germline ends. The CDR3 is 17 amino acids. The CDR3 nucleotides read TGTGCCAGCAGCTTGGTTTTGGGAGATAGGGACATCTACGAGCAGTACTTC. Translation gives CASSLVLGDRDIYEQYF.

V and J are TRBV29-1 and TRBJ1-1; D gene unclear. From germline, CDR1 is SQVTM and CDR2 ANQGSEA. Between the trimmed V and J ends, which lost 0 bases and 3 bases, there was a span of 8 bases. This CDR3 is 13 amino acids long. The DNA for the CDR3 is TGCAGCGTTGAAGATGGCCGGGACACTGAAGCTTTCTTT. Translating gives CSVEDGRDTEAFF.

V usage is TRBV5-6 and J usage is TRBJ2-5; the D gene is possibly TRBD1 (5 bases). Trimming pared 4 bases from V and 2 bases from J, leaving 6 bases between. CDR3 size: 12 residues. CDR1 SGHDT and CDR2 YYEEEE come from the germline V gene. This CDR3 is CASSAGQETQYF. As DNA, the CDR3 is TGTGCCAGCAGCGCAGGGCAAGAGACCCAGTACTTC.

The V and J genes are TRBV9 and TRBJ2-7; 7 bases agree with TRBD2. CDR1 SGDLS and CDR2 YYNGEE come from the germline V gene. V was pared by 0 bases and J by 4 bases, with 7 bases of the junction left unmatched. The CDR3 spans 15 residues. CDR3 in DNA: TGTGCCAGCAGCGTAGAGGCGGGAGTAATGTACGAGCAGTACTTC. Encoded protein: CASSVEAGVMYEQYF.

The J gene is TRBJ2-7, the V gene TRBV6-1, with 11 positions matching TRBD2. Germline CDR1 and CDR2: MNHNS and SASEGT. CDR3 length equals 16 residues. V lost 1 base and J lost 2; bases outside the gene matches: 4. CDR3: CASSEEGLAATYEQYF. CDR3 bases: TGTGCCAGCAGTGAAGAGGGACTAGCGGCCACCTACGAGCAGTACTTC.